The 27 T cell receptor beta chains presented below share a single source sample, sequenced in a study of cytomegalovirus exposure and HLA in healthy donors listed by TCRdb under 2017. The library was generated by the immunoSEQ multiplex PCR assay. The multiplex PCR relied on a mix of 60 forward primers for TCR Vbeta segments and 13 reverse primers for TCR Jbeta segments. The immuneACCESS repertoire file appears here via TCRdb, limited to in-frame rearrangements. These files lack a portion of the clones; in checked studies, under half of the deficit traces to unresolved V genes, and the cause of the others is not known. Present in this sample are 150,000 to 200,000 clones, roughly 13% of which were seen just once. Under 10% of the sample goes to the ten largest clones. Sequenced material: PBMCs. These receptors came from a man in his fifties in good health and CMV-seropositive.

This clone has a handful of counts. The chain uses TRBV4-1 and TRBJ1-4; D uncertain. Trimming removed 0 bases at V and 8 bases at J, with 13 bases between. Germline loops: CDR1 MGHRA, CDR2 YSYEKL. The CDR3 covers 15 residues. In DNA form, the CDR3 reads TGCGCCAGCAGCCAAGATGGCACCCGGGAGGAAAAACTGTTTTTT. Protein product: CASSQDGTREEKLFF.

The rearrangement links TRBV4-1 to TRBJ2-2; 12 nucleotides match TRBD2. The germline CDR1 and CDR2 sequences are MGHRA and YSYEKL. The CDR3 contains 16 residues. The V segment lost 1 base and the J segment 6 bases; nucleotides outside the gene matches: 3. CDR3 in amino acids: CASSQAASGGAGELFF. In DNA form, the CDR3 reads TGCGCCAGCAGCCAAGCGGCTAGCGGGGGGGCCGGGGAGCTGTTTTTT.

This rearrangement joins TRBV11-3 to TRBJ2-3; D is ambiguous. Trimming took 0 bases from V and 3 from J, leaving 13 bases between them. Germline V lookup: CDR1 SGHNT, CDR2 YENEEA. The CDR3 totals 16 residues. The CDR3 sequence is CASSLDLVERTDTQYF. The CDR3 region has the DNA TGTGCCAGCAGCTTAGATCTTGTGGAGAGGACAGATACGCAGTATTTT.

V and J are TRBV7-6 and TRBJ1-1, with D possibly being TRBD1 (5 bases). The CDR3 is made up of 13 amino acids. The V end was cut by 4 bases, the J end by 6 bases, with 12 bases between. Germline V gene data show CDR1 as SGHVS and CDR2 as FNYEAQ. The CDR3, as DNA: TGTGCCAGCAGCTCAGGGTTTCTTGCTGAAGCTTTCTTT. Its protein is CASSSGFLAEAFF.

This sequence joins TRBV6-5 and TRBJ1-6, with D perhaps TRBD1 (6 bases). CDR1 is MNHEY, CDR2 SVGAGI, per germline. CDR3 size: 15 residues. V lost 5 bases, J lost 8 bases, and 16 bases lay in between. For the CDR3, the DNA is TGTGCCAGCAGTGGGGCAGGGGTTTTTTATTCACCCCTCCACTTT. Protein sequence: CASSGAGVFYSPLHF.

The table lists this clone with a few counts. A read error may account for a junction end that differs from germline. The chain recombines TRBV6-1 with TRBJ2-5, with TRBD2 identical over 8 bases. From germline, CDR1 is MNHNS and CDR2 SASEGT. This CDR3 comprises 13 residues. The CDR3 nucleotides are TGTGCCAGCAGTCCGGGGGGGCAAGGGACCCAGTACTTC. Translated, it gives CASSPGGQGTQYF.

The chain uses TRBV7-9 and TRBJ2-2; tentative D call: TRBD2 (5 bases). CDR3 length equals 17 residues. CDR1 is SEHNR and CDR2 is FQNEAQ in the germline V gene (reference sequence). Trimming left V 1 base short and J 0 bases short, with 12 bases between. Written as DNA, the CDR3 is TGTGCCAGCAGCTTAGTGGTACCCGGGGCGAACACCGGGGAGCTGTTTTTT. It specifies CASSLVVPGANTGELFF.

This clone was counted only a few times. The rearrangement uses TRBV5-1 and TRBJ2-3, with 7 positions matching TRBD1. Trimming took 1 base from V and 2 from J; bases not matched to a gene: 1. Germline-derived CDR1 and CDR2 are SGHRS and YFSETQ. The CDR3 totals 14 residues. Here the CDR3 reads CASSLRGPTDTQYF. The CDR3 bases are TGCGCCAGCAGCTTGAGGGGGCCCACAGATACGCAGTATTTT.

There are a few counts of this clone. The gene calls are TRBV9 and TRBJ2-2; weak D call: TRBD1 (5 bases). CDR1 and CDR2 from the germline V gene are SGDLS and YYNGEE. The CDR3 spans 15 residues. The ends were cut back, 2 bases at V and 0 bases at J, with 8 bases in the middle. CDR3 bases: TGTGCCAGCAGCGTGGACATAGCGAACACCGGGGAGCTGTTTTTT. Protein: CASSVDIANTGELFF.

This clone was counted only a few times. The chain links TRBV4-3 to TRBJ1-4; unclear D gene. The V gene's germline CDR1 is LGHNA and CDR2 YSLEER. Trimming pared 0 bases from V and 8 bases from J, leaving 13 bases between. The CDR3 is 15 amino acids. For the CDR3, the DNA is TGCGCCAGCAGCCAAGATCTGGTCGAGGGAGAAAAACTGTTTTTT. It is translated as CASSQDLVEGEKLFF.

The genes are TRBV5-1 and TRBJ2-2, with D maybe TRBD2 (6 bases). Germline V lookup: CDR1 SGHRS, CDR2 YFSETQ. The germline V and J ends were trimmed by 2 bases and 5 bases, with 13 bases remaining between them. This CDR3 contains 15 residues. The CDR3 spells CASSLPGGGTGELFF. Here the CDR3 DNA reads TGCGCCAGCAGCTTACCCGGGGGTGGAACCGGGGAGCTGTTTTTT.

The V call is TRBV7-2, the J call TRBJ2-7, with 9 bases matching TRBD1. CDR3 size: 15 residues. Trimming took 5 bases from V and 5 from J; bases not matched to a gene: 10. Germline V lookup: CDR1 SGHTA, CDR2 FQGNSA. The CDR3 reads CASSRRTGEANEQYF. CDR3 coding DNA: TGTGCCAGCAGCCGTAGGACAGGGGAAGCGAACGAGCAGTACTTC.

The genes are TRBV30 and TRBJ2-5, with D unresolved. Germline CDR1 is GTSNPN and CDR2 is SVGIG (reference sequence). V lost 8 bases to trimming and J lost 2 bases, with 9 bases between them. CDR3 length equals 11 residues. CDR3 DNA: TGTGCCCGTCAACTACAAGAGACCCAGTACTTC. Its protein product is CARQLQETQYF.

The CDR3 coding sequence is TGTGCCATCAGCCAGGGGCAGGGATATGGCTACACCTTC. Its translation: CAISQGQGYGYTF. The chain employs TRBV10-3 and TRBJ1-2; weak D call: TRBD1 (6 bases). CDR3 length: 13 residues. With 6 bases removed from V and 5 bases from J, the gap between germline ends came to 13 bases. Germline V gene sequence: CDR1 ENHRY, CDR2 SYGVKD.

This clone has only a few counts. The chain couples TRBV7-9 to TRBJ2-3; no clear D gene. V was pared by 5 bases and J by 6 bases, with 18 bases between. The germline CDR1 and CDR2 sequences are SEHNR and FQNEAQ (reference sequence). The CDR3 runs 15 residues. This CDR3 is CASSPLDAAQDTQYF. For the CDR3, the DNA is TGTGCCAGCAGCCCCCTGGATGCGGCTCAGGATACGCAGTATTTT.

Remarks on this clone: This sample includes further DNA sequences coding for the same CDR3. V usage is TRBV4-1 and J usage is TRBJ1-2; 9 positions match TRBD1. The CDR3 spans 16 residues. CDR1 and CDR2 (germline): MGHRA, YSYEKL. Trimming removed 1 base from V and 5 bases from J; junction bases left unmatched: 8. CDR3 DNA: TGCGCCAGCAGCCAAGTACAGGGGGCGGGGGAATATGGCTACACCTTC. This sequence encodes CASSQVQGAGEYGYTF.

A few counts support this clone. This sequence joins TRBV19 and TRBJ1-1; weak D call: TRBD1 (6 bases). Germline values: CDR1 LNHDA, CDR2 SQIVND (reference sequence). The CDR3 runs to 15 residues. Trimming took off 4 bases at V and 4 bases at J, with 16 bases between the two ends. Here the CDR3 reads CASSRGESRGTEAFF. Written as DNA, the CDR3 is TGTGCCAGTAGTAGGGGAGAGAGCAGGGGCACTGAAGCTTTCTTT.

This clone has just a few counts. The chain employs TRBV6-1 and TRBJ1-6; D is undetermined. The CDR3 length is 16 residues. Deletions cut 4 bases from V and 9 bases from J, with 19 bases between. Germline CDR1 and CDR2: MNHNS and SASEGT. CDR3 DNA sequence: TGTGCCAGCAGTGGGACCGACTCTTGGGAGGGTTCACCCCTCCACTTT. This encodes CASSGTDSWEGSPLHF.

This chain connects TRBV29-1 to TRBJ2-1; tentatively, D is TRBD1 (5 bases). The V end was cut by 3 bases, the J end by 7 bases, with 10 bases between. The CDR3 covers 12 residues. The germline gives CDR1 SQVTM, CDR2 ANQGSEA. This chain's CDR3 is CSVDRTGNEQFF. The CDR3 DNA is TGCAGCGTTGACCGAACAGGTAATGAGCAGTTCTTC.

The V call is TRBV5-1, the J call TRBJ1-6, with 7 positions matching TRBD1. The CDR3 has 14 amino acids. The junction had 4 bases not matched to a gene; V was cut back by 2 bases and J by 8 bases. Germline V CDR1 and CDR2: SGHRS, YFSETQ. The DNA of the CDR3 is TGCGCCAGCAGCTTCGGGACAGTTGATTCACCCCTCCACTTT. This sequence encodes CASSFGTVDSPLHF.

This clone appeared a few times. This chain connects TRBV12-5 to TRBJ1-1, with 9 bases aligning to TRBD1. The CDR3 is 13 residues long. Germline V gives CDR1 LGHNT, CDR2 FRNRAP. The V segment lost 1 base and the J segment 8 bases; nucleotides outside the gene matches: 2. Here the CDR3 reads CASGLGGQGEAFF. CDR3 nucleotides: TGTGCTAGTGGTTTGGGTGGACAGGGGGAAGCTTTCTTT. Drawing the rest from reference TRBV12-5 and TRBJ1-1, the complete variable domain is DARVTQTPRHKVTEMGQEVTMRCQPILGHNTVFWYRQTMMQGLELLAYFRNRAPLDDSGMPKDRFSAEMPDATLATLKIQPSEPRDSAVYFCASGLGGQGEAFFGQGTRLTVV.

V gene TRBV9 combines with J gene TRBJ1-6; TRBD1 aligns across 7 bases. This CDR3 is 15 amino acids long. Germline V gives CDR1 SGDLS, CDR2 YYNGEE. The ends lost 4 bases at V and 7 bases at J; junction bases unmatched: 8. CDR3 protein: CASSTGTAKNSPLHF. The CDR3 nucleotides are TGTGCCAGCAGCACGGGGACAGCTAAAAATTCACCCCTCCACTTT.

This clone has only a few counts. This rearrangement joins TRBV12-5 to TRBJ2-5; no definite D call. Germline V lookup: CDR1 LGHNT, CDR2 FRNRAP. V was clipped by 2 bases and J by 5 bases, with 15 bases between them. CDR3 length: 15 residues. Here the CDR3 DNA reads TGTGCTAGTGGTTTGTCTATCGGTTCTGGTGAGACCCAGTACTTC. Translation: CASGLSIGSGETQYF.

This clone was detected only a few times. This chain uses TRBV5-1 with TRBJ2-1; TRBD2 is a possible D gene (6 bases). The germline V and J ends were trimmed by 0 bases and 5 bases, with 12 bases remaining between them. From germline, CDR1 is SGHRS and CDR2 YFSETQ. The CDR3 covers 15 residues. CDR3 residues: CASSLGAGIHNEQFF. The CDR3 DNA reads TGCGCCAGCAGCTTGGGGGCGGGGATCCACAATGAGCAGTTCTTC.

The V call is TRBV5-3, the J call TRBJ2-3; TRBD2 agrees at 12 bases. TRBV5-3 is assigned to the ORF class and has an uncertain function. The CDR3 runs 19 residues. Trimming took 1 base from V and 3 from J; bases not matched to a gene: 12. The CDR3 DNA reads TGTGCCAGAAGCTTGAATGGTGCTAGCGGGGGGGTATGTACAGATACGCAGTATTTT. Translating it yields CARSLNGASGGVCTDTQYF.

This chain joins TRBV7-9 and TRBJ2-5, with TRBD2 as a possible D gene (5 bases). CDR1 and CDR2 from the germline V gene are SEHNR and FQNEAQ (reference sequence). V was cut by 2 bases and J by 0 bases, with 13 bases left in between. The CDR3 runs to 16 residues. The CDR3 nucleotides are TGTGCCAGCAGCTTAATGTTTGGCGGGTACCAAGAGACCCAGTACTTC. Its translation: CASSLMFGGYQETQYF.

This clone was counted a few times. The CDR3 bases are TGTGCCAGCAGTGAGCTGGGCTCCTACGAGCAGTACGTC. The encoded protein is CASSELGSYEQYV. This chain connects TRBV28 to TRBJ2-7; no definite D call. From germline, CDR1 is MDHEN and CDR2 SYDVKM. The CDR3 has 13 residues. Trimming shortened V by 5 bases and J by 0 bases, and 8 bases separated the two germline ends.